This T cell receptor beta chain was identified during a study of T cells in Graves' hyperthyroidism and ophthalmopathy. Study-wide results and caveats: Most clonotypes expanded in thyroid above 0.001 were likewise present in blood.

In making diagnoses, clinical symptoms, serum thyroxine and TRAb, thyroid ultrasound and orbital computed tomography were all used. Amplified regions were TCR beta CDR3 sequences from RNA transcripts. The HTBI primer set served for first-round RT-PCR of the TCR CDR3. MiXCR was run by TCRdb on the multiplex PCR reads, yielding one entry per CDR3 protein. The sample holds around 540,000 distinct CDR3 sequences, just over 45% seen once. The CDR3 consists of 13 residues. The V gene end was trimmed by 5 bases and the J gene end by 3 bases; junction bases not matched to a gene: 3. Per germline, CDR1 SEHNR and CDR2 FQNEAQ (reference sequence). Concerning this clonotype: Its antigen is as yet unknown.

Material for sequencing was peripheral blood or thyroid tissue (not recorded which). This chain uses TRBV7-9 with TRBJ2-5; TRBD1 matches 7 bases. The clonotype was recovered from a woman under 30 with Graves' hyperthyroidism. The CDR3 DNA reads as TGTGCCAGCAGCCCGGGACAGAAAGAGACCCAGTACTTC. This sequence encodes CASSPGQKETQYF.